One sample yielded the 5 T cell receptor beta chains listed below, sequenced in a study of T cell responses to AZD1222 COVID-19 vaccine. The protocol was immunoSEQ multiplex PCR, while the TCRdb copy is restricted to in-frame clones and leaves out a portion. Of some 190,000 clones listed, just over 90% are singletons. The sequences come from peripheral blood, collected 28 days after the second AZD1222 dose. The origin of the receptors is an adult who received the AZD1222 COVID-19 vaccine.

The chain couples TRBV21-1 to TRBJ2-2; the table calls TRBD1, which could not be checked here. TRBV21-1 is designated a pseudogene. The CDR3 is 17 amino acids. The CDR3 DNA reads as TGTGCCAGCAGCCTTAGACAGATCAACCCGAACACCGGGGAGCTGTTTTTT. Its protein product is CASSLRQINPNTGELFF.

The gene calls are TRBV12-3 or TRBV12-4 and TRBJ1-1; D uncertain. Deletions cut 7 bases from V and 1 base from J, with 10 bases between. The CDR3 runs 13 residues. The CDR3 region is CASKTSGNTEAFF. The CDR3 nucleotides are TGTGCCAGCAAAACCTCGGGGAACACTGAAGCTTTCTTT.

V gene TRBV28 combines with J gene TRBJ2-4; D perhaps matches TRBD2 (5 bases). The CDR3 covers 15 residues. Germline-derived CDR1 and CDR2 are MDHEN and SYDVKM. Between the trimmed V and J ends, which lost 1 base and 0 bases, there was a span of 7 bases. The CDR3 is CASSLLAGAKNIQYF. The CDR3 coding sequence is TGTGCCAGCAGTTTATTGGCGGGAGCCAAAAACATTCAGTACTTC.

The chain combines TRBV6-5 with TRBJ1-5, with 9 nucleotides matching TRBD1. CDR1 and CDR2 (germline): MNHEY, SVGAGI. CDR3 length: 14 residues. V lost 10 bases, J lost 1 base, and 5 bases stayed unmatched. CDR3 sequence reads: CATTGGKSNQPQHF. In DNA form, the CDR3 reads TGTGCCACAACAGGGGGCAAGAGCAATCAGCCCCAGCATTTT.

The chain recombines TRBV7-2 with TRBJ2-3; a weak D match, TRBD1 (5 bases). V dropped 4 bases and J dropped 4 bases, with 15 bases sitting between them. CDR1 and CDR2 (germline): SGHTA, FQGNSA. This CDR3 contains 15 residues. CDR3 in amino acids: CASSSQGYRSDTQYF. The CDR3 nucleotides read TGTGCCAGCAGCTCCCAGGGTTATAGGTCAGATACGCAGTATTTT.